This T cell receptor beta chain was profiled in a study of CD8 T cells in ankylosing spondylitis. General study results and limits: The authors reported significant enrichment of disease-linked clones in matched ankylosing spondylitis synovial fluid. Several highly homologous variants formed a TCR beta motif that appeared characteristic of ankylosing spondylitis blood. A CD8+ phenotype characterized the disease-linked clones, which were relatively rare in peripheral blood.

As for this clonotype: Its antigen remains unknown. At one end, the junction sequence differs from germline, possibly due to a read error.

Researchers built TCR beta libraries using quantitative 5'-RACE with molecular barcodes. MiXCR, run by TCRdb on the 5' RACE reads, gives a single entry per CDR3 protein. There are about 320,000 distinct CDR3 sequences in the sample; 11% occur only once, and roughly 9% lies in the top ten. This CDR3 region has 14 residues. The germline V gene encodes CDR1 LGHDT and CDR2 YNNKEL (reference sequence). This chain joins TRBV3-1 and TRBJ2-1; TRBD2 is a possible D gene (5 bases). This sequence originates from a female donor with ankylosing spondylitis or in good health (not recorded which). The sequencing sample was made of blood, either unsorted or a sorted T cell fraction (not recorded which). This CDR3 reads CASSPPGVRNEKFF. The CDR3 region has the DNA TGTGCCAGCAGCCCCCCCGGGGTTCGGAATGAGAAGTTCTTC.